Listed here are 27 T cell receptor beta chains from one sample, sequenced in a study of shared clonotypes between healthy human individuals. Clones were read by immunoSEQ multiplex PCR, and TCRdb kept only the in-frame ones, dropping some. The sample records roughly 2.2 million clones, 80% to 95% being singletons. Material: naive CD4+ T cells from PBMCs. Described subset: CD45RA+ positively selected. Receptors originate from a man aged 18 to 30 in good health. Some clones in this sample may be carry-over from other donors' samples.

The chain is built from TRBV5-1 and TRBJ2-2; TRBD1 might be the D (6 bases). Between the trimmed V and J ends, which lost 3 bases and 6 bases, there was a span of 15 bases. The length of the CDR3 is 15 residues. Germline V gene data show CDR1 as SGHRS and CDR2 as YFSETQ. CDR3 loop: CASSSGVGTPGELFF. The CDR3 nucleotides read TGCGCCAGCAGCTCAGGGGTTGGAACGCCCGGGGAGCTGTTTTTT.

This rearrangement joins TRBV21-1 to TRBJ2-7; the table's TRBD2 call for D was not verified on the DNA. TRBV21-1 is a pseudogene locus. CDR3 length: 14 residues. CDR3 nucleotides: TGTGCCAGCATCGGGACTAGCCCCTCCTACGAGCAGTACTTC. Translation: CASIGTSPSYEQYF.

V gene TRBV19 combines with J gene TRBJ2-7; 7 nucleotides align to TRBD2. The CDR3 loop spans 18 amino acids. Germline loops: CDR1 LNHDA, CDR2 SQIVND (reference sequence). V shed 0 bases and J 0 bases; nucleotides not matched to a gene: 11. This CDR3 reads CASSIDGTGGPSSYEQYF. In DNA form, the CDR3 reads TGTGCCAGTAGTATAGATGGCACGGGGGGACCTAGCTCCTACGAGCAGTACTTC.

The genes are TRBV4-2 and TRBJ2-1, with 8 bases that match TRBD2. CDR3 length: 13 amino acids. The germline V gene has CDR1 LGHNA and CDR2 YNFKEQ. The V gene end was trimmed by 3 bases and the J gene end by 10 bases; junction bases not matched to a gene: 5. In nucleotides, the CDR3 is TGTGCCAGCAGCCATCAAAGCGGGAGCGAGCAGTTCTTC. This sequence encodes CASSHQSGSEQFF.

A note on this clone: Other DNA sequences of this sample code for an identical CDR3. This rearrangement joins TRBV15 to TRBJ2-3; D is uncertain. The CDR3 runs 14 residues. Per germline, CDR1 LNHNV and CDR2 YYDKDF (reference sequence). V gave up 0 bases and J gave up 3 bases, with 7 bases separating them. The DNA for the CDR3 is TGTGCCACCAGCAGAGACAGAGGTACAGATACGCAGTATTTT. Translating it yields CATSRDRGTDTQYF. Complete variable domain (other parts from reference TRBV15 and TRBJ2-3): DAMVIQNPRYQVTQFGKPVTLSCSQTLNHNVMYWYQQKSSQAPKLLFHYYDKDFNNEADTPDNFQSRRPNTSFCFLDIRSPGLGDTAMYLCATSRDRGTDTQYFGPGTRLTVL.

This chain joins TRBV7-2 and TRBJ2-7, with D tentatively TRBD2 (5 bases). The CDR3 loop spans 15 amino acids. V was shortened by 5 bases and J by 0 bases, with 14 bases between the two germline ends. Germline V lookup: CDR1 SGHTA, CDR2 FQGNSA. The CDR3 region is CASSVRAGPSYEQYF. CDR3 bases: TGTGCCAGCAGCGTTAGGGCGGGTCCCTCCTACGAGCAGTACTTC.

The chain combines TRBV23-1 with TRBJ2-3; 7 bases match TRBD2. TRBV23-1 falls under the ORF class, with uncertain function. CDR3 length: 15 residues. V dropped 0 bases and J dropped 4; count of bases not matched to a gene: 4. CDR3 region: CASSQSGGDPDTQYF. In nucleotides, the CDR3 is TGCGCCAGCAGTCAATCGGGGGGGGACCCAGATACGCAGTATTTT.

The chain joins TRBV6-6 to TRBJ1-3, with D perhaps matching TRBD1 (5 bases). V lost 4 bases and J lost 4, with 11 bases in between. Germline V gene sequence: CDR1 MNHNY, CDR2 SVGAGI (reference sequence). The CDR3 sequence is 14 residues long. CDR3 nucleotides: TGTGCCAGCAGTTTTGCAGGGCCAGGAAACACCATATATTTT. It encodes CASSFAGPGNTIYF.

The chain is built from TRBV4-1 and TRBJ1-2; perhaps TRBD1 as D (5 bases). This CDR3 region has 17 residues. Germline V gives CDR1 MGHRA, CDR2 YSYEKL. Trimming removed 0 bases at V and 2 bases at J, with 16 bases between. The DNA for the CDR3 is TGCGCCAGCAGCCAAGATCGATCGGGGCTATGGAACTATGGCTACACCTTC. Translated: CASSQDRSGLWNYGYTF.

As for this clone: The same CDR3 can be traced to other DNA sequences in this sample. This CDR3 reads CASSPRLAANTGELFF. DNA for the CDR3: TGTGCCAGCTCACCACGACTCGCGGCCAACACCGGGGAGCTGTTTTTT. The rearrangement uses TRBV18 and TRBJ2-2; D uncertain. CDR3 length: 16 amino acids. From germline, CDR1 is KGHSH and CDR2 LQKENI. V dropped 1 base and J dropped 2 bases, with 11 bases sitting between them.

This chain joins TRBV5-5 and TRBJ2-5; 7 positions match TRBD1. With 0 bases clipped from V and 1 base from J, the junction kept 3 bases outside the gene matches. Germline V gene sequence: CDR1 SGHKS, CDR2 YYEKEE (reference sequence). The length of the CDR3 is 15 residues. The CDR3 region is CASSLGWTGQETQYF. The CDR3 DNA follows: TGTGCCAGCAGCTTGGGGTGGACAGGCCAAGAGACCCAGTACTTC.

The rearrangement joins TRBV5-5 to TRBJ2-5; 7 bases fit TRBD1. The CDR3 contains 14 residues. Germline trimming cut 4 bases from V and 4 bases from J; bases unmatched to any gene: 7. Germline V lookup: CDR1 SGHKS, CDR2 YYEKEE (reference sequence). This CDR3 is CASSRTGVRETQYF. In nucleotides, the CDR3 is TGTGCCAGCAGCCGTACAGGGGTCCGAGAGACCCAGTACTTC.

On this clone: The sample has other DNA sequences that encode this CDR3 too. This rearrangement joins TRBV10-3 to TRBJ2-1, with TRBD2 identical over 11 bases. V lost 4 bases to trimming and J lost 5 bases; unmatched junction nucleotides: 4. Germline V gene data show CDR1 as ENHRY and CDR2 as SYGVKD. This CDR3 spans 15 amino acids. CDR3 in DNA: TGTGCCATCAGTGCCAGACTAGCGGGAAACAATGAGCAGTTCTTC. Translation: CAISARLAGNNEQFF.

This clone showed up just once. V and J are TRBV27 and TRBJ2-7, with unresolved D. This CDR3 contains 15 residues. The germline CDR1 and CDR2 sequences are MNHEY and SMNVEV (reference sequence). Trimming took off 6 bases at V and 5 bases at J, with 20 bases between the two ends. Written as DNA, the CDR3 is TGTGCCAGCAGCTTTCTGTTCGGAAAAGAGCACGAGCAGTACTTC. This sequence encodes CASSFLFGKEHEQYF.

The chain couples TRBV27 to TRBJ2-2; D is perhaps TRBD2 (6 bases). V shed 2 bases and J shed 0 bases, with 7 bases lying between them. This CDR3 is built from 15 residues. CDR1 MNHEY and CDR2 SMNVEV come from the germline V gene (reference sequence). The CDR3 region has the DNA TGTGCCAGCAGTTTAAGGACTACGAACACCGGGGAGCTGTTTTTT. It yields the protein CASSLRTTNTGELFF.

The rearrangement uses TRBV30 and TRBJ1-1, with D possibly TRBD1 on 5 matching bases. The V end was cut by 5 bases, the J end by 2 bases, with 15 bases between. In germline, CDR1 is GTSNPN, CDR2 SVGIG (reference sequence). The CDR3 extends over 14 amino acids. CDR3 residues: CAWGDGVRNTEAFF. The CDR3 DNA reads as TGTGCCTGGGGGGACGGAGTTCGAAACACTGAAGCTTTCTTT.

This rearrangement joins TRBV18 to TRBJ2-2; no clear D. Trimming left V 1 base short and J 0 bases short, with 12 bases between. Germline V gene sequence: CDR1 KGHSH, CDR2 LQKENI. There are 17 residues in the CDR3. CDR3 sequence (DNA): TGTGCCAGCTCACCACGTATCGGTGATCCGAACACCGGGGAGCTGTTTTTT. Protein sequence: CASSPRIGDPNTGELFF.

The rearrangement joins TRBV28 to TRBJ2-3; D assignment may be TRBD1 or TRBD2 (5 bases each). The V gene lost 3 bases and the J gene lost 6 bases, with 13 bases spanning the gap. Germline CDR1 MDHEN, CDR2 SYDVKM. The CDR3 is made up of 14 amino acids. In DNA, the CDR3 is TGTGCCAGCAGTTTCCTCCCCGGGACGGATACGCAGTATTTT. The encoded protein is CASSFLPGTDTQYF.

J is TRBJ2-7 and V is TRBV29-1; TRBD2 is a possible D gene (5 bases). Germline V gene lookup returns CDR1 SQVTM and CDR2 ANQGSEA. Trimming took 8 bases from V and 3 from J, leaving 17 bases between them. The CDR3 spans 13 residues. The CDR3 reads CSPGMETDYEQYF. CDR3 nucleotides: TGCAGCCCGGGAATGGAGACTGACTACGAGCAGTACTTC.

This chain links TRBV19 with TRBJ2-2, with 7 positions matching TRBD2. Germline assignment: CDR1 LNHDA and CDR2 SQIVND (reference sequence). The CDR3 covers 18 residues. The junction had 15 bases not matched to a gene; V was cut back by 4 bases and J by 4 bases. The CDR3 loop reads CASSTQRRGGVSTGELFF. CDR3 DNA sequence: TGTGCCAGTAGTACTCAAAGACGGGGAGGGGTGAGCACCGGGGAGCTGTTTTTT.

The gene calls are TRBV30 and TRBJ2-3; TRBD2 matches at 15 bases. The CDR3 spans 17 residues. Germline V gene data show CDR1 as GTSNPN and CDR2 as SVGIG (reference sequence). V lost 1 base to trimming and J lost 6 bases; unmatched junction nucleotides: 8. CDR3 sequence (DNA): TGTGCCTGGAGTGCCGGACTAGCGGGAGGGAAAGGGGATACGCAGTATTTT. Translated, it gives CAWSAGLAGGKGDTQYF. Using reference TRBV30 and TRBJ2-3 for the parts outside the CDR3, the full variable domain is SQTIHQWPATLVQPVGSPLSLECTVEGTSNPNLYWYRQAAGRGLQLLFYSVGIGQISSEVPQNLSASRPQDRQFILSSKKLLLSDSGFYLCAWSAGLAGGKGDTQYFGPGTRLTVL.

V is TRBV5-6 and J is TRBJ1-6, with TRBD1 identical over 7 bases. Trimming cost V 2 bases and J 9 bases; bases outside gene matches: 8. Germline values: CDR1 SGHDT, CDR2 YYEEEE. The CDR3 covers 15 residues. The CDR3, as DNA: TGTGCCAGCAGCTTCGGGGGGACAGCGGCTTCACCCCTCCACTTT. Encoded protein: CASSFGGTAASPLHF.

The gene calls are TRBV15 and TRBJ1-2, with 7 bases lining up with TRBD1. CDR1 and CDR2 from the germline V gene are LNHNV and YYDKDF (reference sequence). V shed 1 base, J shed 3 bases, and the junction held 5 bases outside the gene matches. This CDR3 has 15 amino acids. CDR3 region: CATSRGRGRDYGYTF. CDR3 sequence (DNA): TGTGCCACCAGCAGAGGCAGGGGGAGGGACTATGGCTACACCTTC.

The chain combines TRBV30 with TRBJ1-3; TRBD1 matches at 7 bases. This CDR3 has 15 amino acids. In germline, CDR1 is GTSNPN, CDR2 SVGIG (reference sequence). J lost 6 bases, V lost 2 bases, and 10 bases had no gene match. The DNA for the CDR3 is TGTGCCTGGAGTACCCCGGGACAGCGTTCAAACACCATATATTTT. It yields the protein CAWSTPGQRSNTIYF. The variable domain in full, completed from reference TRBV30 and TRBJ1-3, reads SQTIHQWPATLVQPVGSPLSLECTVEGTSNPNLYWYRQAAGRGLQLLFYSVGIGQISSEVPQNLSASRPQDRQFILSSKKLLLSDSGFYLCAWSTPGQRSNTIYFGEGSWLTVV.

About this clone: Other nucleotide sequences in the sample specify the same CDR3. The CDR3: CASSLNADTQYF. In nucleotides, the CDR3 is TGCGCCAGCAGCTTGAACGCAGATACGCAGTATTTT. The chain uses TRBV5-1 and TRBJ2-3, with D hard to call. Trimming took 1 base from V and 4 from J, leaving 4 bases between them. Germline V gene lookup returns CDR1 SGHRS and CDR2 YFSETQ. The CDR3 contains 12 residues.

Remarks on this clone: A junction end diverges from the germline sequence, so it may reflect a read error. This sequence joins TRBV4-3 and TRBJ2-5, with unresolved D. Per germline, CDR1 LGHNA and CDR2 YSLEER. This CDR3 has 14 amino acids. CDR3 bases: TGCGCCAGCAGCCCCCCTGGGAAGGCAGAGCCCCAGTACTTC. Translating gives CASSPPGKAEPQYF.

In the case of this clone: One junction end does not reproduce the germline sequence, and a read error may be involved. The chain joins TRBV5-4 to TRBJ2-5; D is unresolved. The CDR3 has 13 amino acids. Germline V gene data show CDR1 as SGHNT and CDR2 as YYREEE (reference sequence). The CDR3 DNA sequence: TGTGCCAGCAGCTTGGAGTTCCGTGGGGTGCAGGACTTC. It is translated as CASSLEFRGVQDF. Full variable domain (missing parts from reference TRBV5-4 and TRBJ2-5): ETGVTQSPTHLIKTRGQQVTLRCSSQSGHNTVSWYQQALGQGPQFIFQYYREEENGRGNFPPRFSGLQFPNYSSELNVNALELDDSALYLCASSLEFRGVQDFGPGTRLLVL.